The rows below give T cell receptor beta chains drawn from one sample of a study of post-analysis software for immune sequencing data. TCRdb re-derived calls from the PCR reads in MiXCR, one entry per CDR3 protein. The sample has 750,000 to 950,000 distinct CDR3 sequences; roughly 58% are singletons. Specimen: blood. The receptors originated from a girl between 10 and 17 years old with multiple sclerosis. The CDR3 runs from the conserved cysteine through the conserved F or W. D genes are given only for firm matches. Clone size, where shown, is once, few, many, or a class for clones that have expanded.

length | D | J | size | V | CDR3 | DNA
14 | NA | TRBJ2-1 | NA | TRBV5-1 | CASSQEPGRNEQFF | TGCGCCAGCAGCCAAGAACCAGGGCGTAATGAGCAGTTCTTC
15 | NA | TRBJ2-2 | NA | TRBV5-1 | CASSLWADSTGELFF | TGCGCCAGCAGCTTGTGGGCAGATTCTACCGGGGAGCTGTTTTTT
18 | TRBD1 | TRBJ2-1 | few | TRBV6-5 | CASSYGTASTSSYNEQFF | TGTGCCAGCAGTTACGGGACAGCAAGTACAAGCTCCTACAATGAGCAGTTCTTC
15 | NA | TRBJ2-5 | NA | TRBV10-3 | CAISESTGRDVTQYF | TGTGCCATCAGTGAGTCGACGGGACGGGACGTGACCCAGTACTTC
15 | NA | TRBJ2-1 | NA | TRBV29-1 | CSVEGGDSSYNEQFF | TGCAGCGTTGAAGGGGGGGATAGCTCCTACAATGAGCAGTTCTTC
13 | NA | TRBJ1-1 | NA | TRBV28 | CASSLPLNPEAFF | TGTGCCAGCAGCCTCCCTTTAAACCCTGAAGCTTTCTTT
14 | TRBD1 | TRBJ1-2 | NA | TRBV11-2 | CASSSTGRVYGYTF | TGTGCCAGCAGCTCGACAGGGAGAGTGTATGGCTACACCTTC
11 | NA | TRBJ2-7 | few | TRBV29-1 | CSAGGTYEQYF | TGCAGCGCTGGCGGTACCTACGAGCAGTACTTC
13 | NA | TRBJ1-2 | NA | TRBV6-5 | CASSYEGRRGYTF | TGTGCCAGCAGTTACGAGGGTCGCCGTGGCTACACCTTC
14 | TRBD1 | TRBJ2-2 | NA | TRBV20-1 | CSASGTEFTGELFF | TGCAGTGCTTCCGGGACAGAGTTCACCGGGGAGCTGTTTTTT
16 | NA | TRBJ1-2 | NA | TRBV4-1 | CASSQEEGRVVGGYTF | TGCGCCAGCAGCCAAGAGGAGGGCAGGGTGGTCGGTGGCTACACCTTC
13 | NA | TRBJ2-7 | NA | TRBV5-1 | CAPTRKIIITEYF | TGCGCCCCGACGCGAAAGATTATTATTACAGAGTACTTC
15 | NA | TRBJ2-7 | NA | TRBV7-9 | CASSFQAWGFVEQYF | TGTGCCAGCAGCTTTCAGGCCTGGGGCTTTGTCGAGCAGTACTTC
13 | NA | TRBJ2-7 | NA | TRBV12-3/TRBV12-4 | CASSTGARNEQYF | TGTGCCAGCAGTACGGGAGCGAGAAACGAGCAGTACTTC
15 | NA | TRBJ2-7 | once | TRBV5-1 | CASSSGPGSYNEQYF | TGCGCCAGCAGCTCCGGGCCAGGCTCCTACAATGAGCAGTACTTC
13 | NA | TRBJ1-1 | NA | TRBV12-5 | CASGLVSNTEAFF | TGTGCTAGTGGTTTGGTATCCAACACTGAAGCTTTCTTT
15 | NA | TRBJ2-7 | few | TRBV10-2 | CASSTRQGLYNEQYF | TGCGCCAGCAGCACAAGACAGGGACTATACAATGAGCAGTACTTC
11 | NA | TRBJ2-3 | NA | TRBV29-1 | CSVGTADTQYF | TGCAGCGTTGGGACAGCAGATACGCAGTATTTT
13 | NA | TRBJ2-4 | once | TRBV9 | CASSPGTRGFQYF | TGTGCCAGCAGCCCCGGAACACGGGGCTTTCAGTACTTC
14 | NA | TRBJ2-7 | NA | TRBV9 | CASSPRRGFYEQYF | TGTGCCAGCAGCCCACGTAGAGGGTTCTACGAGCAGTACTTC
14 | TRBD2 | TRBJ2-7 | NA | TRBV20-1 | CSARDRGLAVGQYF | TGCAGTGCTAGAGATAGGGGACTAGCGGTGGGACAGTACTTC
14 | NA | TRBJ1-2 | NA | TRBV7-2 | CASNSPAGGYGYTF | TGTGCCAGCAACTCCCCTGCTGGGGGCTATGGCTACACCTTC
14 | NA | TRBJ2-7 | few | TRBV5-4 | CASSLGGVSYEQYF | TGTGCCAGCAGCTTGGGGGGGGTCTCCTACGAGCAGTACTTC
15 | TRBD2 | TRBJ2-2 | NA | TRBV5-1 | CASSLGAGATGELFF | TGCGCCAGCAGCTTGGGAGCGGGGGCCACCGGGGAGCTGTTTTTT
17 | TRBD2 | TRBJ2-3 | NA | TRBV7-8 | CASSLGAGTSSTDTQYF | TGTGCCAGCAGCTTGGGAGCCGGGACTAGTTCAACAGATACGCAGTATTTT
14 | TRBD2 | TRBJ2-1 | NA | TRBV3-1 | CASRLAGGRNEQFF | TGTGCCAGCAGACTAGCGGGAGGGCGGAATGAGCAGTTCTTC
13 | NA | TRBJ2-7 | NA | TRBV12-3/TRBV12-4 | CASRYRGHYEQYF | TGTGCCAGCAGATACAGAGGGCACTACGAGCAGTACTTC
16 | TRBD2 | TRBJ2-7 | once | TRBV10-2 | CASSEFDPAGGYEQYF | TGCGCCAGCAGTGAGTTTGACCCAGCGGGAGGGTACGAGCAGTACTTC
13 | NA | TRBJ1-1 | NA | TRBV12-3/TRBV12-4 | CASRPVLNTEAFF | TGTGCCAGCAGGCCCGTTCTGAACACTGAAGCTTTCTTT
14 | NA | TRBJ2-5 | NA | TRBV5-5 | CASSLGQVRETQYF | TGTGCCAGCAGCTTGGGTCAGGTCCGGGAGACCCAGTACTTC
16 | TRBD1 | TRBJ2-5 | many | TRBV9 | CASSAWGQALQETQYF | TGTGCCAGCAGCGCCTGGGGACAGGCCTTACAAGAGACCCAGTACTTC
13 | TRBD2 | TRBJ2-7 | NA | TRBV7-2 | CASSFGGAAEQYF | TGTGCCAGCAGCTTCGGGGGGGCCGCTGAGCAGTACTTC
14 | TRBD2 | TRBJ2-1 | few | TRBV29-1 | CSVEAGLAGQEQFF | TGCAGCGTTGAAGCCGGACTAGCGGGACAGGAGCAGTTCTTC
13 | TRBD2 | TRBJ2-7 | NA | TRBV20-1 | CSAMGLADYEQYF | TGCAGTGCTATGGGACTAGCCGACTACGAGCAGTACTTC
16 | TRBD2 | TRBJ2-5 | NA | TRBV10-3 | CAISESARGGGETQYF | TGTGCCATCAGTGAGTCGGCCCGGGGGGGCGGAGAGACCCAGTACTTC
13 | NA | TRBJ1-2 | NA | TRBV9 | CASSVALNYGYTF | TGTGCCAGCAGCGTAGCACTCAACTATGGCTACACCTTC
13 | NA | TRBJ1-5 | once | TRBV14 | CASSQELGQPQHF | TGTGCCAGCAGCCAAGAATTAGGTCAGCCCCAGCATTTT
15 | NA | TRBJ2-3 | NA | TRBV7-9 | CASSLDRHSTDTQYF | TGTGCCAGCAGCCTAGACAGACATAGCACAGATACGCAGTATTTT
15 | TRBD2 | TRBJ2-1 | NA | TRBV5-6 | CASRVLAGAGNEQFF | TGTGCCAGCAGGGTGCTAGCGGGAGCAGGGAATGAGCAGTTCTTC
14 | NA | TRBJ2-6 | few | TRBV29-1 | CSVAFYSGANVLTF | TGCAGCGTTGCTTTTTACTCTGGGGCCAACGTCCTGACTTTC
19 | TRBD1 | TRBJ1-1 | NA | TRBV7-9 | CASSIRTGGPVGTGTEAFF | TGTGCCAGCAGCATACGGACAGGTGGACCGGTCGGTACGGGCACTGAAGCTTTCTTT
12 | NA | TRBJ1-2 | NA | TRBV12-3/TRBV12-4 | CASPQASDGYTF | TGTGCCAGCCCCCAGGCGAGCGATGGCTACACCTTC
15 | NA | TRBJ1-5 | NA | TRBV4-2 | CASSQPHSGDQPQHF | TGTGCCAGCAGCCAACCTCACAGTGGAGATCAGCCCCAGCATTTT
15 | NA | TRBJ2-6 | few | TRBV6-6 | CAVTGQLSGANVLTF | TGTGCAGTTACAGGACAACTCTCTGGGGCCAACGTCCTGACTTTC
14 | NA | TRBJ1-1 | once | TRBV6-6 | CASTTFQGATGAFF | TGTGCCAGCACCACGTTCCAGGGTGCAACTGGAGCTTTCTTT
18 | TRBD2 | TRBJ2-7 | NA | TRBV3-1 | CASSQASGSYWSSYEQYF | TGTGCCAGCAGCCAAGCTAGCGGGAGTTATTGGAGCTCCTACGAGCAGTACTTC
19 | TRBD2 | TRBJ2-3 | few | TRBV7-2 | CASSLGLAGGWWGTDTQYF | TGTGCCAGCAGCTTAGGGCTAGCGGGAGGCTGGTGGGGCACAGATACGCAGTATTTT
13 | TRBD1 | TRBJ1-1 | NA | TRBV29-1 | CSVGGQMNTEAFF | TGCAGCGTGGGGGGACAGATGAACACTGAAGCTTTCTTT
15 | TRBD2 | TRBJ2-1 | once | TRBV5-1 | CASSRRTSGSSEQFF | TGCGCCAGCAGCCGGCGGACTAGCGGGAGCTCTGAGCAGTTCTTC
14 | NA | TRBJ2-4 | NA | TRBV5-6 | CASSLGTPQNIQYF | TGTGCCAGCAGCTTGGGGACCCCTCAAAACATTCAGTACTTC
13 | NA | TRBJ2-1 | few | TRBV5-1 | CASSLEGHNEQFF | TGCGCCAGCAGCTTGGAAGGGCACAATGAGCAGTTCTTC
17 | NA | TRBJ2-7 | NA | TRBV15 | CATSRDRGRGSYNEQYF | TGTGCCACCAGCAGAGATCGAGGCAGGGGCTCCTACAATGAGCAGTACTTC
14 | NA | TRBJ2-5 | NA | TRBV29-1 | CSVEDAGVGETQYF | TGCAGCGTTGAAGATGCCGGAGTAGGAGAGACCCAGTACTTC
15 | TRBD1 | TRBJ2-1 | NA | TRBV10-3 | CASSGTGGSYNEQFF | TGTGCCAGTTCGGGGACAGGGGGTTCCTACAATGAGCAGTTCTTC
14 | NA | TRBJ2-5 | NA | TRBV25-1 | CASSETTARETQYF | TGTGCCAGCAGTGAAACAACGGCACGCGAGACCCAGTACTTC
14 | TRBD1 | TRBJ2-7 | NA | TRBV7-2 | CAGSPQGISHEQYF | TGTGCCGGCAGCCCACAGGGGATCTCCCACGAGCAGTACTTC
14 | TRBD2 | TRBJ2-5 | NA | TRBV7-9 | CASERTSGKETQYF | TGTGCCAGCGAGAGGACTAGCGGAAAAGAGACCCAGTACTTC